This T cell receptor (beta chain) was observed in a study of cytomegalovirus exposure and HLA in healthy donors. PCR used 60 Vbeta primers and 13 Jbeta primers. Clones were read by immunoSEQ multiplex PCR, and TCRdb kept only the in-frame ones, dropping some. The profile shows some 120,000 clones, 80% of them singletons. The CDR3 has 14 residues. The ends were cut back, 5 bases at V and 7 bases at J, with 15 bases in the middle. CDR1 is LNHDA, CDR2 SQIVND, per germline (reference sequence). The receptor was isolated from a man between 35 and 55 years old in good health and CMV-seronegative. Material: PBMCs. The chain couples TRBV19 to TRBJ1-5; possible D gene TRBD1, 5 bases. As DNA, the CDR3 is TGTGCCAGTAGTTTACTACAGGTTAGCCAGCCCCAGCATTTT. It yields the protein CASSLLQVSQPQHF.